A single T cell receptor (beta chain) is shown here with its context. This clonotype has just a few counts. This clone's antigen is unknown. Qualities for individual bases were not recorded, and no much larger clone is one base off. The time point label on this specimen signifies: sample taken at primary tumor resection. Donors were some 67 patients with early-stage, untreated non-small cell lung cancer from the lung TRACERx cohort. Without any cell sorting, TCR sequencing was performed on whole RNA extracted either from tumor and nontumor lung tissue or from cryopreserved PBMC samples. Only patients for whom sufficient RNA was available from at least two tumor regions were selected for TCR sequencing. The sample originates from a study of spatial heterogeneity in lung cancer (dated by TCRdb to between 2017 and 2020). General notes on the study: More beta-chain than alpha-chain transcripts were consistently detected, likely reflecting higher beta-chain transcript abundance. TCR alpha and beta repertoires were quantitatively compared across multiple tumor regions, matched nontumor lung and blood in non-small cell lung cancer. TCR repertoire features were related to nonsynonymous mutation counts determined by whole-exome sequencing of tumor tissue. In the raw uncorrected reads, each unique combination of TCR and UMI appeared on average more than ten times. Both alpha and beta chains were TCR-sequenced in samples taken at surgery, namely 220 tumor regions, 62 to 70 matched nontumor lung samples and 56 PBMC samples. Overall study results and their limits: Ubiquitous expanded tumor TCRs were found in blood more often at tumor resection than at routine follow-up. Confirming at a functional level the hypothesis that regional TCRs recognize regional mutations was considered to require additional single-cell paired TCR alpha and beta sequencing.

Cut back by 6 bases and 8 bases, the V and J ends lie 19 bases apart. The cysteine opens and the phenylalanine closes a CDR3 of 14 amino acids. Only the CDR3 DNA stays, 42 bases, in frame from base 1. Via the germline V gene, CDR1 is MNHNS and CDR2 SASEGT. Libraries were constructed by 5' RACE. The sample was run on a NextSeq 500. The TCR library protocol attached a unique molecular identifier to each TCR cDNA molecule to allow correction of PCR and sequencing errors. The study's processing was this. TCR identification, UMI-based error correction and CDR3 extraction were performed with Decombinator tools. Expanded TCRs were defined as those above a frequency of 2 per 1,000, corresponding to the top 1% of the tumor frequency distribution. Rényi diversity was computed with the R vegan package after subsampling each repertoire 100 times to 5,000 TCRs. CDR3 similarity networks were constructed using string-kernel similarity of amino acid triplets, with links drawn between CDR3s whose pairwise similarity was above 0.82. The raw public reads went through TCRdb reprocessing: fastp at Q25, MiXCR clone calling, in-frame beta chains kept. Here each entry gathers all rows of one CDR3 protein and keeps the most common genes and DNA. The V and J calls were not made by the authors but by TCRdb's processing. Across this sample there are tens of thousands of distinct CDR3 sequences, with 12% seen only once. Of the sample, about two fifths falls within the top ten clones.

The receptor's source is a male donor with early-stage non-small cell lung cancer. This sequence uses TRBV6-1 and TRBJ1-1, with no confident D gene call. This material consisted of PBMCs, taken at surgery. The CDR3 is CASRLSLGVMEAFF. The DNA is TGTGCCAGCAGGCTAAGCCTTGGGGTAATGGAAGCTTTCTTT.